This is a list of T cell receptor beta chains from one sample in a study of vaccination and CD4 T cells after COVID-19. Their antigens remain unidentified. TCRdb passed the PCR reads through MiXCR, listing each CDR3 protein once. This sample has more than 9,500 distinct CDR3 sequences, with around half found just once. The source was cultured CD4+ T cells from blood, collected after SARS-CoV-2 vaccination. Source of these receptors: a human donor with COVID-19. CDR3s include the opening cysteine and the closing phenylalanine or tryptophan. D genes are given only for firm matches. A clone size is listed for some rows: how often the clone was seen (once, few, many), or a class if it is expanded.

size: few
V: TRBV7-2
D: TRBD1
J: TRBJ1-3
DNA: TGTGCCAGCAGCCAGAGGGACAGGCTCTCTGGAAACACCATATATTTT
CDR3: CASSQRDRLSGNTIYF

size: NA
V: TRBV19
D: NA
J: TRBJ1-1
DNA: TGTGCCAGTAATCGGGCAGGGACAACTGAAGCTTTCTTT
CDR3: CASNRAGTTEAFF

size: NA
V: TRBV24-1
D: TRBD2
J: TRBJ2-1
DNA: TGTGCCACCAGTGATTTGCCTTTAGCGGGCTACAATGAGCAGTTCTTC
CDR3: CATSDLPLAGYNEQFF

size: NA
V: TRBV5-6
D: NA
J: TRBJ1-1
DNA: TGTGCCAGCAGCCGCGGACAGATTGAAGCTTTCTTT
CDR3: CASSRGQIEAFF

size: NA
V: TRBV6-1
D: NA
J: TRBJ1-2
DNA: TGTGCCAGCAGGCCCCCCGGGGGGTCCTATGGCTACACCTTC
CDR3: CASRPPGGSYGYTF

size: few
V: TRBV20-1
D: TRBD2
J: TRBJ2-5
DNA: TGCAGTGCTGGGGGACTAGCGGGGCGGGAGACCCAGTACTTC
CDR3: CSAGGLAGRETQYF

size: NA
V: TRBV7-2
D: TRBD2
J: TRBJ2-5
DNA: TGTGCCAGCAGCCCCCCAGGACTAGCGGGGCGGGAGACCCAGTACTTC
CDR3: CASSPPGLAGRETQYF

size: NA
V: TRBV18
D: NA
J: TRBJ1-5
DNA: TGTGCCAGCTCCGATAGACAGGATGACAATCAGCCCCAGCATTTT
CDR3: CASSDRQDDNQPQHF

size: NA
V: TRBV27
D: NA
J: TRBJ2-3
DNA: TGTGCCAGCAGTTCCCTGGGGTGGGGGCCGATCACAGATACGCAGTATTTT
CDR3: CASSSLGWGPITDTQYF

size: NA
V: TRBV7-9
D: TRBD1
J: TRBJ2-7
DNA: TGTGCCAGCAGCAAGGGACAGGTAGCCCACGAGCAGTACTTC
CDR3: CASSKGQVAHEQYF

size: few
V: TRBV20-1
D: NA
J: TRBJ1-5
DNA: TGCAGTGCTAGAGCACAGGACTTTAGCAATCAGCCCCAGCATTTT
CDR3: CSARAQDFSNQPQHF

size: few
V: TRBV25-1
D: NA
J: TRBJ1-2
DNA: TGTGCCAGCAGTGAATTGGAGCAGGGCCGTGGCTACACCTTC
CDR3: CASSELEQGRGYTF

size: NA
V: TRBV5-1
D: NA
J: TRBJ2-5
DNA: TGCGCCAGCAGCGGGGGACGGCTGGGGGAGACCCAGTACTTC
CDR3: CASSGGRLGETQYF

size: few
V: TRBV10-3
D: NA
J: TRBJ1-1
DNA: TGTGCCGTCGCGGGGAGGGGGGGTTCGGAAGCTTTCTTT
CDR3: CAVAGRGGSEAFF

size: NA
V: TRBV20-1
D: NA
J: TRBJ1-5
DNA: TGCAGTGCGAAGGTGGGGGATCAGCGCCAGCATTTT
CDR3: CSAKVGDQRQHF

size: medium-sized
V: TRBV7-9
D: TRBD2
J: TRBJ2-3
DNA: TGTGCCAGCGGCCCTAGCGGGGGCACAGATACGCAGTATTTT
CDR3: CASGPSGGTDTQYF

size: NA
V: TRBV7-6
D: TRBD1
J: TRBJ2-5
DNA: TGTGCCAGCAGGAGGACAGGCCCCCAAGAGACCCAGTACTTC
CDR3: CASRRTGPQETQYF

size: NA
V: TRBV5-1
D: NA
J: TRBJ1-1
DNA: TGCGCCACCTACAGGGTAGGCGCTTTCTTT
CDR3: CATYRVGAFF

size: NA
V: TRBV29-1
D: NA
J: TRBJ1-1
DNA: TGCAGCGGGGCGGTAAGTTGGGACACTGAAGCTTTCTTT
CDR3: CSGAVSWDTEAFF